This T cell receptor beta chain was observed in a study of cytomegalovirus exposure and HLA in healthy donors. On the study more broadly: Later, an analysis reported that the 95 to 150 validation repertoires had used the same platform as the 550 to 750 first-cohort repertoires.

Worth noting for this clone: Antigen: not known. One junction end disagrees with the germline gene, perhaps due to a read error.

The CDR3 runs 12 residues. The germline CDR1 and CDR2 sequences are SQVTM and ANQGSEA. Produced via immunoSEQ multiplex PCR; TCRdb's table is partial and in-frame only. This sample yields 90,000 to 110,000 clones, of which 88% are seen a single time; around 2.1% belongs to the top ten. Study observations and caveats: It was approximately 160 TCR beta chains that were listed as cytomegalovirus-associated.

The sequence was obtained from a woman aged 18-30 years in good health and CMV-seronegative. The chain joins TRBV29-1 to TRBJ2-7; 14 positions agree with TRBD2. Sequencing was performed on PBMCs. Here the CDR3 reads CSVTSGTSGSLF. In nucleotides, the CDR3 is TGCAGCGTGACTTCCGGGACTAGCGGGAGCCTCTTC.